The 15 T cell receptor beta chains listed next were all sequenced from one sample in a study of control samples from healthy donors and cancer patients. TCRdb keeps only in-frame clones here, not all; method: immunoSEQ multiplex PCR. Here the sample spans 130,000 or so clones, 87% being singletons. The sequenced material came from blood. Source of these receptors: a man in his sixties in good health.

The rearrangement links TRBV3-1 (or the pseudogene TRBV3-2) to TRBJ1-4; D perhaps matches TRBD1 (5 bases). Germline V lookup: CDR1 LGHDT, CDR2 YNNKEL (reference sequence). V shed 5 bases and J shed 7 bases, with 14 bases lying between them. There are 14 residues in the CDR3. The CDR3 DNA reads as TGTGCCAGCAGCGTAACAGGAAGTTCTGAAAAACTGTTTTTT. Protein: CASSVTGSSEKLFF.

This chain joins TRBV11-2 and TRBJ2-3, with D perhaps TRBD1 or TRBD2 (5 bases each). This CDR3 region has 16 residues. Trimming removed 5 bases at V and 2 bases at J, with 17 bases between. Per the germline V gene, CDR1 is SGHAT and CDR2 is FQNNGV. CDR3 coding DNA: TGTGCCAGCAGCAGACGTCGGGACGGCCCCACAGATACGCAGTATTTT. Translation: CASSRRRDGPTDTQYF.

This clone was seen more than once but under ten times. This rearrangement joins TRBV6-2 or TRBV6-3 to TRBJ2-2; 7 nucleotides align to TRBD1. The V segment lost 6 bases and the J segment 9 bases; nucleotides outside the gene matches: 4. This CDR3 has 12 amino acids. The germline V gene encodes CDR1 MNHEY and CDR2 SVGEGT. Written as DNA, the CDR3 is TGTGCCAGCAGCCAACAGGGGTGGGAGCTGTTTTTT. Its protein is CASSQQGWELFF.

This rearrangement joins TRBV9 to TRBJ1-4; TRBD1 matches at 7 bases. Per germline, CDR1 SGDLS and CDR2 YYNGEE. This CDR3 contains 15 residues. V was pared by 3 bases and J by 4 bases, with 6 bases of the junction left unmatched. The CDR3 nucleotides are TGTGCCAGCAGCGGACAGGGACCCCTTAATGAAAAACTGTTTTTT. Translation: CASSGQGPLNEKLFF.

This chain uses TRBV7-8 with TRBJ2-6, with 14 nucleotides matching TRBD2. With 5 bases clipped from V and 2 bases from J, the junction kept 8 bases outside the gene matches. Germline V gives CDR1 SGHVS, CDR2 FQNEAQ. The CDR3 has 19 residues. The CDR3 DNA is TGTGCCAGCAGCCCTTACGCGACTAGCGGGGGGGCTGGGGCCAACGTCCTGACTTTC. This gives the protein CASSPYATSGGAGANVLTF. Together with reference TRBV7-8 and TRBJ2-6, the CDR3 gives the full variable domain: GAGVSQSPRYKVAKRGQDVALRCDPISGHVSLFWYQQALGQGPEFLTYFQNEAQLDKSGLPSDRFFAERPEGSVSTLKIQRTQQEDSAVYLCASSPYATSGGAGANVLTFGAGSRLTVL.

The CDR3 here is CASSSPGMNTEAFF. CDR3 DNA: TGTGCCAGCAGTAGTCCGGGGATGAACACTGAAGCTTTCTTT. The chain links TRBV28 to TRBJ1-1; D call uncertain. V gave up 5 bases and J gave up 0 bases, with 10 bases separating them. Germline CDR1 is MDHEN and CDR2 is SYDVKM. This CDR3 is built from 14 residues.

CDR3 sequence: CASSYFRGGGTEAFF. CDR3 bases: TGTGCCAGCAGTTACTTCAGGGGGGGAGGAACTGAAGCTTTCTTT. The chain combines TRBV6-5 with TRBJ1-1; TRBD1 matches at 7 bases. This CDR3 is 15 amino acids long. J gave up 5 bases and V 1 base, and 7 bases lay outside the gene matches. Germline V lookup: CDR1 MNHEY, CDR2 SVGAGI.

The rearrangement joins TRBV28 to TRBJ1-6, with 7 bases identical to TRBD1. V lost 5 bases and J lost 9; bases outside the gene matches: 10. This CDR3 is 15 amino acids long. Germline V CDR1 and CDR2: MDHEN, SYDVKM. This CDR3 is CASSVLTGSGSPLHF. The CDR3 DNA sequence: TGTGCCAGCAGTGTACTGACAGGGTCGGGTTCACCCCTCCACTTT.

The J gene is TRBJ1-1, the V gene TRBV15, with no clear D. Germline CDR1 LNHNV, CDR2 YYDKDF (reference sequence). This CDR3 is built from 18 residues. V was clipped by 3 bases and J by 0 bases, with 20 bases between them. In nucleotides, the CDR3 is TGTGCCACCAGCAGGGACCCGCGATCCAGCCGAATGAACACTGAAGCTTTCTTT. It is translated as CATSRDPRSSRMNTEAFF.

This sequence joins TRBV6-2 or TRBV6-3 and TRBJ1-5; D is possibly TRBD1 (5 bases). The CDR3 has 15 amino acids. Trimming pared 6 bases from V and 2 bases from J, leaving 14 bases between. Germline-derived CDR1 and CDR2 are MNHEY and SVGEGT. In DNA form, the CDR3 reads TGTGCCAGCAGCTTCACAGGATTCGGCAATCAGCCCCAGCATTTT. Its protein product is CASSFTGFGNQPQHF.

This clone has just one count. The gene calls are TRBV18 and TRBJ2-7; 7 bases agree with TRBD2. The CDR3 consists of 12 residues. The germline V gene encodes CDR1 KGHSH and CDR2 LQKENI. V lost 5 bases, J lost 6 bases, and 4 bases stayed unmatched. The CDR3 DNA reads TGTGCCAGCTCAAAGGGGAGGGCCGAGCAGTACTTC. Its translation: CASSKGRAEQYF.

The CDR3 nucleotides read TGTGCCAGCAGTTTTGTCTATGATGCTTTCTTT. Amino acids: CASSFVYDAFF. The rearrangement links TRBV2 to TRBJ1-1; D uncertain. V was cut by 5 bases and J by 11 bases, with 12 bases left in between. Per the germline V gene, CDR1 is SNHLY and CDR2 is FYNNEI. There are 11 residues in the CDR3.

This chain links TRBV2 with TRBJ1-5, with D uncertain. Trimming took 7 bases from V and 4 from J, leaving 11 bases between them. There are 13 residues in the CDR3. Per the germline V gene, CDR1 is SNHLY and CDR2 is FYNNEI. CDR3 sequence reads: CASTMTENQPQHF. Written as DNA, the CDR3 is TGTGCCAGCACCATGACGGAGAATCAGCCCCAGCATTTT.

V and J are TRBV14 and TRBJ1-6; 11 bases match TRBD1. J lost 10 bases, V lost 5 bases, and 7 bases had no gene match. The CDR3 is 15 amino acids. Germline-derived CDR1 and CDR2 are SGHDN and FVKESK. In DNA, the CDR3 is TGTGCCAGCAGCTTCGGGGGACAGGGGGTATCACCCCTCCACTTT. Protein: CASSFGGQGVSPLHF.

This chain connects TRBV19 to TRBJ1-4; D not resolved. V lost 8 bases and J lost 7, with 8 bases in between. The CDR3 loop spans 11 amino acids. Germline CDR1 reads LNHDA; CDR2 reads SQIVND (reference sequence). The chain's CDR3 is CASSQAEKLFF. DNA of the CDR3: TGTGCCAGTTCGCAGGCTGAAAAACTGTTTTTT.